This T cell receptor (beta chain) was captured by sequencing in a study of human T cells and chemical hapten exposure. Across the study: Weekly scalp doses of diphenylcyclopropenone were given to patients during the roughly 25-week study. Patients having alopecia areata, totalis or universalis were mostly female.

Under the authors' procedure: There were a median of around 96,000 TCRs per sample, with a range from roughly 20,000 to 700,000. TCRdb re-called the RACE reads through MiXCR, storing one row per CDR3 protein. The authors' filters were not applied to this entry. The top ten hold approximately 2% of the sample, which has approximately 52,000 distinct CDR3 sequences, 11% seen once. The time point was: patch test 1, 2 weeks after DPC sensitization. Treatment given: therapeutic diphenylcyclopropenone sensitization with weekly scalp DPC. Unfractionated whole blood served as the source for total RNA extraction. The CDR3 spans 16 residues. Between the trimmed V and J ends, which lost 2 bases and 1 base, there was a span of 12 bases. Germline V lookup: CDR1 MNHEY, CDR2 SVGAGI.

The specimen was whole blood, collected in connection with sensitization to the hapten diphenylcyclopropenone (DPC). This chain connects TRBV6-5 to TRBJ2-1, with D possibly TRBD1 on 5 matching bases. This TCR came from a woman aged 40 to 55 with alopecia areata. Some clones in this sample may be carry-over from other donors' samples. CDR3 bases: TGTGCCAGCAGTTACCAGACAGTTAGGTCCTACAATGAGCAGTTCTTC. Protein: CASSYQTVRSYNEQFF.